This TCR beta chain was obtained from a study of regulatory T cells in long-lasting Graves disease. The CDR3 contains 14 residues. The germline V gene has CDR1 LNHDA and CDR2 SQIVND (reference sequence). V was trimmed by 7 bases and J by 0 bases, leaving 13 bases between them. Points on this clonotype: Lacking the conserved final phenylalanine or tryptophan, this CDR3 likely reflects a read error.

According to the study, TCR beta libraries were built with iRepertoire HTBI primers and CDR3-region Arm-PCR. TCRdb processed the multiplex PCR reads anew with MiXCR; each CDR3 protein has one entry. Of approximately 470,000 distinct CDR3 sequences listed, around 20% were seen once; the top ten hold over 7.5%. This sample's time point: persistent/refractory GD, antithyroid drugs over 5 years with positive TRAb. From PBMCs, RNA was extracted and then used to make the TCR library. This chain links TRBV19 with TRBJ2-7; no clear D. This sample comprised peripheral blood mononuclear cells (PBMCs), obtained when the disease was refractory, from a patient treated with antithyroid drugs. The TCR sequence derives from a female donor with Graves disease. For the CDR3, the DNA is TGTGCCAGTACCCGTGGAGTGAGCTCCTACGAGCAGTACTCC. Its translation is CASTRGVSSYEQYS.